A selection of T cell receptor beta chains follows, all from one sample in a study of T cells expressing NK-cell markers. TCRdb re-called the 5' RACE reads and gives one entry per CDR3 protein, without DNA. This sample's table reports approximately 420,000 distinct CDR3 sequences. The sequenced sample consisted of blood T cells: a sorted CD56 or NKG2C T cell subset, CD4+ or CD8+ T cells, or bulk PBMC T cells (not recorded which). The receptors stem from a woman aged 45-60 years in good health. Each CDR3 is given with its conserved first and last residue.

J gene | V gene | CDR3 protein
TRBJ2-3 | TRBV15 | CATSRDSASGGTDTQYF
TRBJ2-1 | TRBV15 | CATTNLAGRSYNEQFF
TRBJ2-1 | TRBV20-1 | CSASPGLAGGPLTNEQFF
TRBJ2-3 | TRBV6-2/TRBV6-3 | CASSPTSTSADTQYF
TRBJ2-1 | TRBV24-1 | CATSGGSSSIYNEQFF
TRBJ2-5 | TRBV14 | CASSQVGGQETQYF
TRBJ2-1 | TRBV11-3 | CASSLLPSDLSNEQFF
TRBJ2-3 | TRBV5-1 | CASSSPGLDGRDTQYF
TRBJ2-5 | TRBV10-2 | CASSTGTGGETQYF
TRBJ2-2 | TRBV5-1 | CASSLESSGITGTGELFF
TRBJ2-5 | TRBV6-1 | CASMGWETQYF
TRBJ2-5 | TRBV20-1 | CSARPQGVRETQYF
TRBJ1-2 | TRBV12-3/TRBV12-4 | CASTPRGAGGYTF
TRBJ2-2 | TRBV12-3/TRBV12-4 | CASTSVGLAGFNGELFF
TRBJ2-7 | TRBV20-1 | CSARAPGEGYEQYF
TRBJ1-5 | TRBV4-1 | CASSQGLHQPQHF
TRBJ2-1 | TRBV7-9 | CASSYASGRADNEQFF
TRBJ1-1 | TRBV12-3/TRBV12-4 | CASSLVGELAAFF
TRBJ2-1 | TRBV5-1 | CASSSPQSGDSYNEQFF
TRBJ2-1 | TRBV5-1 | CASSLEPATDEQFF
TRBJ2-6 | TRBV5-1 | CASREGATGANVLTF
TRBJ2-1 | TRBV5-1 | CASSVGQGAHNEQFF
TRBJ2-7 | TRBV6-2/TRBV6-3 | CASSYTVKLSYEQYF
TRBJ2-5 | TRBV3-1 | CASSRLDGSQETQYF
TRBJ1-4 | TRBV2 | CASSLGTARNEKLFF
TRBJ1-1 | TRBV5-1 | CASSRDNSEAFF
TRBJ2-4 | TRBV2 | CASSELVAKNIQYF
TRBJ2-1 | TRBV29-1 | CSVAPLAGGNGQFF
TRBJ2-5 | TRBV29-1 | CSVLGTGSVETQYF
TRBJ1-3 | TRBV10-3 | CAISESLTKDGNTIYF
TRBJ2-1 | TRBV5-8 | CASRVGVSFDSYNEQFF